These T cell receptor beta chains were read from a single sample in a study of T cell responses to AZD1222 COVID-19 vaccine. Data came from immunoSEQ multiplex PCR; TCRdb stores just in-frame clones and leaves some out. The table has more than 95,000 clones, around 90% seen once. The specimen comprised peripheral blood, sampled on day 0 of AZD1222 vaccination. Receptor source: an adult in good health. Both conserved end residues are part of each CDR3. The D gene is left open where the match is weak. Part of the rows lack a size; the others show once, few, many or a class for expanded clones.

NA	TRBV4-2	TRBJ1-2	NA	TGTGCCAGCAGCCAAACGCAGGGGTTCTATGGCTACACCTTC	CASSQTQGFYGYTF
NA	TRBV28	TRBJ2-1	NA	TGTGCCAGCACCTTAACCTATAATAATGAGCAGTTCTTC	CASTLTYNNEQFF
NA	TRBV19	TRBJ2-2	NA	TGTGCCTCCTACCCTGGTGGAGCGCCGGGGGCCGGGGAGCTGTTTTTT	CASYPGGAPGAGELFF
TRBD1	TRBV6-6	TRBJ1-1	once	TGTGCCAGCAGTTACTCGTGGGACAGGGGAAACACTGAAGCTTTCTTT	CASSYSWDRGNTEAFF
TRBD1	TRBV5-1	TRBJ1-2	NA	TGCGCCAGCACCAGCTTGCCGTCAGGGGGTAACTATGGCTACACCTTC	CASTSLPSGGNYGYTF
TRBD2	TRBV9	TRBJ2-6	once	TGTGCCAGCAGCACATCGGGGGGCTCTGGGGCCAACGTCCTGACTTTC	CASSTSGGSGANVLTF
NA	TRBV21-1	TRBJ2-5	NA	TGTGCCAGCAGCAAGAGGGAGACCCAGTACTTC	CASSKRETQYF
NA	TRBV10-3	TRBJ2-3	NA	TGTGCCATCAGCCAAGGTGTCCTTAGCACAGATACGCAGTATTTT	CAISQGVLSTDTQYF
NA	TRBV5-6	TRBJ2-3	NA	TGTGCCAGCAGCTTGGTCCCTAGCTCGGATACGCAGTATTTT	CASSLVPSSDTQYF
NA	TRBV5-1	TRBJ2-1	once	TGCGCCAGCAGCTTGGGCGGCTCGGAGAACAATGAGCAGTTCTTC	CASSLGGSENNEQFF
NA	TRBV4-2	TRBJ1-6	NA	TGTGCCAGCAGCCAAGAGCCGGGGGCAATCCGGCCGTCCTATAATTCACCCCTCCACTTT	CASSQEPGAIRPSYNSPLHF
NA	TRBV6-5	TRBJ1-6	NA	TGTGCCAGCAGTTACGTTTTCAGCCTGGGGAATTCACCCCTCCACTTT	CASSYVFSLGNSPLHF
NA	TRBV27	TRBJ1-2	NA	TGTGCCAGCAGTTCTGGGGGGGAGGTCTATGGCTACACCTTC	CASSSGGEVYGYTF
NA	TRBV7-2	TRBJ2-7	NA	TGTGCCAGCAGCCCCCGCCTTAGCTCCTACGAGCAGTACTTC	CASSPRLSSYEQYF
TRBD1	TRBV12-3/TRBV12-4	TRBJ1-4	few	TGTGCCAGCAACAGGGGCTCCAATGAAAAACTGTTTTTT	CASNRGSNEKLFF
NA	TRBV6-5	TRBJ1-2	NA	TGTGCCAGCTCCTGGGGCCGTTCAGAGGGCTACACCTTC	CASSWGRSEGYTF
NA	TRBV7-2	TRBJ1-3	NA	TGTGCCAGCAGCTTAGGGGGGGGTTATCCTGGAAACACCATATATTTT	CASSLGGGYPGNTIYF
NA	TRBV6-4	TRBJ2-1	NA	TGTGCCAGCAGTGACTCGGGGAGCTCCTACAATGAGCAGTTCTTC	CASSDSGSSYNEQFF